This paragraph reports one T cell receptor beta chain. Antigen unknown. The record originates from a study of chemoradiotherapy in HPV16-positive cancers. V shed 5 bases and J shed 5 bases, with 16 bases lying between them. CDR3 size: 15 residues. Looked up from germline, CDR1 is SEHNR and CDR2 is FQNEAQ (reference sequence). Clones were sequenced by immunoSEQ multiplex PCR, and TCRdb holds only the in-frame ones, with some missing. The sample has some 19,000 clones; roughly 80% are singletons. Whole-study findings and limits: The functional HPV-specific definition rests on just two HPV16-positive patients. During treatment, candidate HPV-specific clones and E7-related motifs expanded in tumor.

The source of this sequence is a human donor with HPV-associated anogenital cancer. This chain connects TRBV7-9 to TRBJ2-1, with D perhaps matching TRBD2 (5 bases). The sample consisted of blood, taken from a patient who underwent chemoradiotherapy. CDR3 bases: TGTGCCAGCAGCCGCCTCCGGGAACTAAACAATGAGCAGTTCTTC. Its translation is CASSRLRELNNEQFF.